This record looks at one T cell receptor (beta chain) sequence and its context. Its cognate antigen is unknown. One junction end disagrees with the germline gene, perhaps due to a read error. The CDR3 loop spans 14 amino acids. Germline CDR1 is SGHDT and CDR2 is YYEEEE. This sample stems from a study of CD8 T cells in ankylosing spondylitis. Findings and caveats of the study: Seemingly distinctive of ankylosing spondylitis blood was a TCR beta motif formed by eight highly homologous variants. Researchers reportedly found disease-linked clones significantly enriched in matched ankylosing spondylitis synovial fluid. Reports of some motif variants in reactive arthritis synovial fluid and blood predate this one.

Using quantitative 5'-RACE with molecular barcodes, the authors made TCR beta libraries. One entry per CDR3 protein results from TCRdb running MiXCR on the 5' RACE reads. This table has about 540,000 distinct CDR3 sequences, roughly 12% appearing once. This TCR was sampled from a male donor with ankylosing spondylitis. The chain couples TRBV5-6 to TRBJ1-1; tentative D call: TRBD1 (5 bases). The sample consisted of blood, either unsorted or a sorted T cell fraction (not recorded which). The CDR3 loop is CVSSLGARYTEAFF. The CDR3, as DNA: TGTGTCAGCAGCTTAGGGGCGCGGTACACTGAAGCTTTCTTT.